This paragraph reports one T cell receptor beta chain. The CDR3 is made up of 12 amino acids. The germline CDR1 and CDR2 sequences are MNHEY and SMNVEV (reference sequence). V was trimmed by 4 bases and J by 7 bases, leaving 8 bases between them. The sample comes from a study of blood T cell repertoires in COVID-19. Study details: In each case, the material was cDNA or gDNA derived from T cells, B-cell-depleted T cells, or PBMCs.

Clones were sequenced by immunoSEQ multiplex PCR, and TCRdb holds only the in-frame ones, with some missing. The sample contains some 27,000 clones, around 87% of which appear only once. The material sequenced was peripheral blood. The TCR comes from a human donor in a cohort sampled during active COVID-19. The donor label of this sample is uncertain. The genes are TRBV27 and TRBJ1-5, with a weak D call TRBD1 (5 bases). The chain's CDR3 is CASSSGNQPQHF. In DNA, the CDR3 is TGTGCCAGCAGTTCAGGGAACCAGCCCCAGCATTTT.